This T cell receptor (beta chain) is from a study of T-cell memory formation after mild COVID-19. This clonotype was observed a handful of times. TCRdb re-called the 5' RACE reads through MiXCR, storing one row per CDR3 protein. The data contain hundreds of thousands of distinct CDR3 sequences, about 20% of them singletons. The CDR3 covers 15 residues. V was pared by 4 bases and J by 6 bases, with 7 bases of the junction left unmatched. Germline V gene data show CDR1 as PRHDT and CDR2 as FYEKMQ (reference sequence). The chain combines TRBV13 with TRBJ2-7, with TRBD1 matching over 12 bases. The sample consisted of PBMCs or a T cell subset sorted from them (not recorded which). The TCR was taken from an adult woman who had mild COVID-19 (a few samples of this study predate the infection). Cell type and time point are not known. The CDR3 coding sequence is TGTGCCAGCAGCTGGAGGGGACAGGGGGCTGGCGAGCAGTACTTC. Translated, it gives CASSWRGQGAGEQYF.